The 20 T cell receptor beta chains presented below share a single source sample, sequenced in a study of post-analysis software for immune sequencing data. Study-level results: Patients had higher frequencies than controls of a handful of TRBV segments, including TRBV5-6, TRBV5-1 and TRBV20-1.

TCR beta cDNA libraries had unique molecular identifiers. TCRdb re-called the PCR reads with MiXCR, one entry per CDR3 protein. The table lists 820,000 or so distinct CDR3 sequences, roughly 50% of them singletons. These receptors lack a known antigen. What was sequenced was blood. These receptors originate from a girl aged 10 to 17 with multiple sclerosis.

V and J are TRBV10-3 and TRBJ1-1; unclear D gene. The CDR3 sequence is 13 residues long. V was clipped by 5 bases and J by 3 bases, with 10 bases between them. Per the germline V gene, CDR1 is ENHRY and CDR2 is SYGVKD. Here the CDR3 DNA reads TGTGCCATCAGTTCAACTGGGGACACTGAAGCTTTCTTT. Amino acids: CAISSTGDTEAFF.

The chain has TRBV12-3 or TRBV12-4 and TRBJ2-5; 7 bases align to TRBD2. The V segment lost 4 bases and the J segment 2 bases; nucleotides outside the gene matches: 4. This CDR3 comprises 14 residues. This CDR3 is CASSCGRVQETQYF. The CDR3 nucleotides are TGTGCCAGCAGTTGTGGGAGGGTTCAAGAGACCCAGTACTTC.

The V and J genes are TRBV20-1 and TRBJ2-1, with D possibly called TRBD1 or TRBD2 (5 bases each). Trimming removed 1 base from V and 8 bases from J, with 15 bases in between. This CDR3 is built from 14 residues. From germline, CDR1 is DFQATT and CDR2 SNEGSKA (reference sequence). The chain's CDR3 is CSARVAEGFHEQFF. The CDR3 bases are TGCAGTGCTAGAGTGGCAGAGGGGTTTCATGAGCAGTTCTTC.

This clonotype was found a few times. The V call is TRBV11-3, the J call TRBJ2-1; possibly TRBD2 for D (6 bases). The CDR3 extends over 12 amino acids. Germline CDR1 reads SGHNT; CDR2 reads YENEEA. The V and J ends lost 4 bases and 9 bases respectively, with 10 bases between them. CDR3 sequence (DNA): TGTGCCAGCAGCTCAACTAGCAGTGAGCAGTTCTTC. Translating gives CASSSTSSEQFF.

This rearrangement joins TRBV15 to TRBJ2-7; D tentatively fits TRBD1 or TRBD2 (5 bases each). The CDR3 consists of 16 residues. CDR1 is LNHNV and CDR2 is YYDKDF in the germline V gene (reference sequence). Trimming removed 0 bases at V and 2 bases at J, with 14 bases between. The DNA of the CDR3 is TGTGCCACCAGCAGAGACCGCGGACTGGGACCCTACGAGCAGTACTTC. It codes for CATSRDRGLGPYEQYF.

The CDR3 sequence: CASSLEAQPYEQYF. CDR3 in DNA: TGCGCCAGCAGCTTGGAGGCACAGCCCTACGAGCAGTACTTC. The rearrangement uses TRBV5-1 and TRBJ2-7; D not resolved. CDR1 is SGHRS, CDR2 YFSETQ, per germline. Trimming shortened V by 0 bases and J by 2 bases, and 9 bases separated the two germline ends. The CDR3 is made up of 14 amino acids. The whole variable domain, filled in from reference TRBV5-1 and TRBJ2-7, reads KAGVTQTPRYLIKTRGQQVTLSCSPISGHRSVSWYQQTPGQGLQFLFEYFSETQRNKGNFPGRFSGRQFSNSRSEMNVSTLELGDSALYLCASSLEAQPYEQYFGPGTRLTVT.

The chain links TRBV12-3 or TRBV12-4 to TRBJ2-5; TRBD1 agrees at 7 bases. CDR3 length: 13 residues. V shed 7 bases and J 4 bases; nucleotides not matched to a gene: 6. CDR3 sequence (DNA): TGTGCCAGCATCCAGGGGGACCGAGAGACCCAGTACTTC. This gives the protein CASIQGDRETQYF.

Here the CDR3 DNA reads TGTGCCACCAGTGACCCTAGCGGGAGCGCCGATACGCAGTATTTT. Protein sequence: CATSDPSGSADTQYF. The gene calls are TRBV24-1 and TRBJ2-3; the match to TRBD2 covers 10 bases. The V and J ends lost 4 bases and 6 bases, in that order; junction bases with no gene match: 6. Germline V gene sequence: CDR1 KGHDR, CDR2 SFDVKD. The CDR3 covers 15 residues.

The chain links TRBV7-6 to TRBJ2-1; D call uncertain. The CDR3 has 13 amino acids. With 4 bases removed from V and 8 bases from J, the gap between germline ends came to 12 bases. CDR1 is SGHVS and CDR2 is FNYEAQ in the germline V gene. The CDR3 DNA is TGTGCCAGCAGCTCGAATGTGGGTTATGAGCAGTTCTTC. Protein: CASSSNVGYEQFF.

The chain uses TRBV7-2 and TRBJ1-5; D remains unclear. The V and J ends lost 4 bases and 3 bases respectively, with 10 bases between them. The CDR3 spans 14 residues. Per germline, CDR1 SGHTA and CDR2 FQGNSA. CDR3 sequence: CASSSRALNQPQHF. CDR3 coding DNA: TGTGCCAGCAGCTCCCGGGCCCTCAATCAGCCCCAGCATTTT.

This clonotype was seen a few times. The gene calls are TRBV29-1 and TRBJ2-1; 8 bases agree with TRBD1. The CDR3 runs 15 residues. Germline values: CDR1 SQVTM, CDR2 ANQGSEA. The trim removed 4 bases at V and 3 bases at J, leaving 8 bases unmatched. CDR3 nucleotide sequence: TGCAGCGTTGCCGACACAGGGGGGATCTACAATGAGCAGTTCTTC. This codes for CSVADTGGIYNEQFF.

The V call is TRBV14, the J call TRBJ2-7, with D perhaps given as TRBD1 or TRBD2 (6 bases each). The germline V gene encodes CDR1 SGHDN and CDR2 FVKESK. V was cut by 6 bases and J by 3 bases, with 21 bases left in between. The CDR3 covers 16 residues. The CDR3 here is CASSHLIRGRNYEQYF. In DNA, the CDR3 is TGTGCCAGCAGTCACTTAATCCGGGGGCGAAACTACGAGCAGTACTTC. The full variable domain, in which reference TRBV14 and TRBJ2-7 provide the parts outside the CDR3, is EAGVTQFPSHSVIEKGQTVTLRCDPISGHDNLYWYRRVMGKEIKFLLHFVKESKQDESGMPNNRFLAERTGGTYSTLKVQPAELEDSGVYFCASSHLIRGRNYEQYFGPGTRLTVT.

DNA for the CDR3: TGTGCCAGCAGCCCTCAAGAAGAGCAGTACTTC. It yields the protein CASSPQEEQYF. J is TRBJ2-7 and V is TRBV7-9; D gene uncertain. Trimming took off 5 bases at V and 7 bases at J, with 9 bases between the two ends. The V gene's germline CDR1 is SEHNR and CDR2 FQNEAQ (reference sequence). The CDR3 runs to 11 residues.

The chain has TRBV5-1 and TRBJ2-1; 11 bases fit TRBD1. The germline CDR1 and CDR2 sequences are SGHRS and YFSETQ. The CDR3 contains 15 residues. Trimming cost V 0 bases and J 7 bases; bases outside gene matches: 3. The CDR3 protein is CASSLDGTGGNEQFF. The CDR3 bases are TGCGCCAGCAGCTTGGACGGGACAGGGGGGAATGAGCAGTTCTTC.

The genes are TRBV5-6 and TRBJ2-1; D might be TRBD1 or TRBD2, each matching 6 bases. CDR1 SGHDT and CDR2 YYEEEE come from the germline V gene. V was cut by 2 bases and J by 8 bases, with 23 bases left in between. The CDR3 runs 17 residues. The CDR3: CASSFRTLRGPGYEQFF. The CDR3 DNA is TGTGCCAGCAGCTTCCGGACTCTCCGGGGGCCAGGGTATGAGCAGTTCTTC. Full variable domain (outside the CDR3, taken from reference TRBV5-6 and TRBJ2-1): DAGVTQSPTHLIKTRGQQVTLRCSPKSGHDTVSWYQQALGQGPQFIFQYYEEEERQRGNFPDRFSGHQFPNYSSELNVNALLLGDSALYLCASSFRTLRGPGYEQFFGPGTRLTVL.

The rearrangement links TRBV7-6 to TRBJ2-1, with a tentative D call TRBD1 (6 bases). Trimming cost V 4 bases and J 4 bases, with 11 bases left between them. Looked up from germline, CDR1 is SGHVS and CDR2 is FNYEAQ. The CDR3 contains 14 residues. CDR3 sequence reads: CASSSGQLYNEQFF. CDR3 bases: TGTGCCAGCAGCTCTGGACAGTTATACAATGAGCAGTTCTTC.

The chain combines TRBV7-3 with TRBJ1-2; 10 bases are shared with TRBD1. J gave up 6 bases and V 5 bases, and 6 bases lay outside the gene matches. Per germline, CDR1 SGHTA and CDR2 FQGTGA. CDR3 length: 14 amino acids. The CDR3 DNA is TGTGCCAGCAGCCATTACGGGACAGGGGATGGCTACACCTTC. Its translation: CASSHYGTGDGYTF.

This chain joins TRBV20-1 and TRBJ2-7; 11 nucleotides agree with TRBD2. The CDR3 covers 15 residues. The J segment lost 3 bases and the V segment lost 4 bases, leaving 8 bases of the junction unmatched. Germline V gives CDR1 DFQATT, CDR2 SNEGSKA (reference sequence). CDR3 region: CSATISGGVYYEQYF. In DNA, the CDR3 is TGCAGTGCTACAATTAGCGGGGGGGTTTACTACGAGCAGTACTTC.

The chain links TRBV10-3 to TRBJ2-3, with D unclear. With 4 bases removed from V and 6 bases from J, the gap between germline ends came to 11 bases. The CDR3 loop spans 13 amino acids. CDR1 and CDR2 from the germline V gene are ENHRY and SYGVKD. The CDR3 coding sequence is TGTGCCATCAGTGTAGTGGGTGTGGATACGCAGTATTTT. Translated: CAISVVGVDTQYF.

This clonotype showed up many times. The chain carries TRBV7-9 and TRBJ2-1; D is possibly TRBD2 (7 bases). Trimming took off 5 bases at V and 4 bases at J, with 15 bases between the two ends. The CDR3 is made up of 15 amino acids. Germline V gene data show CDR1 as SEHNR and CDR2 as FQNEAQ (reference sequence). The CDR3 DNA reads TGTGCCAGCAGCCCTAGCGGACAGTTATACAATGAGCAGTTCTTC. Its translation is CASSPSGQLYNEQFF. Using reference TRBV7-9 and TRBJ2-1 for the parts outside the CDR3, the full variable domain is DTGVSQNPRHKITKRGQNVTFRCDPISEHNRLYWYRQTLGQGPEFLTYFQNEAQLEKSRLLSDRFSAERPKGSFSTLEIQRTEQGDSAMYLCASSPSGQLYNEQFFGPGTRLTVL.